This TCR beta chain is from a study of cytomegalovirus exposure and HLA in healthy donors. The wider study: An early release of data contained 70 million to 95 million unique TCRs, which came from HLA-typed donors.

V was shortened by 0 bases and J by 3 bases, with 11 bases between the two germline ends. Germline V gives CDR1 SEHNR, CDR2 FQNEAQ (reference sequence). CDR3 size: 16 residues. Overall study findings and caveats: Researchers reported from a later analysis that most CMV-associated TCR beta chains appeared HLA-restricted. There were several of the most significant clusters that appeared linked to common viral pathogens in a later analysis. CMV serostatus was the sole immune exposure information available.

The PCR used 60 Vbeta and 13 Jbeta primers. Produced via immunoSEQ multiplex PCR; TCRdb's table is partial and in-frame only. The data hold roughly 250,000 clones, with 75% to 90% observed a single time. Worth noting for this clone: The antigen is undetermined.

Material: PBMCs. The chain uses TRBV7-9 and TRBJ1-4; maybe TRBD1 (6 bases). This TCR was sampled from a girl under 10 years old in good health and CMV-seronegative. The CDR3 nucleotides are TGTGCCAGCAGCTTAGCTGGGGGCTCGGCTAATGAAAAACTGTTTTTT. Translating gives CASSLAGGSANEKLFF.